Below, 4 T cell receptor beta chains from the same sample are listed, as sequenced in a study of human T cells and chemical hapten exposure. Time point of the sample: healthy volunteer bleed at 6 weeks. The study extracted total RNA from unfractionated whole blood. TCRdb reprocessed the RACE reads with MiXCR, giving one entry per CDR3 protein. The top ten hold approximately 1.4% of the sample, which has approximately 79,000 distinct CDR3 sequences, about 8.6% seen once. Sequenced input: whole blood. Receptors originate from a male donor in good health. Some clones in this sample may be carry-over from other donors' samples.

This clonotype has at least ten counts. The chain combines TRBV7-2 with TRBJ2-3; 13 nucleotides match TRBD2. Germline CDR1 SGHTA, CDR2 FQGNSA. The CDR3 runs 15 residues. Trimming at V came to 5 bases and at J to 4 bases, leaving 3 bases not matched to a gene. In nucleotides, the CDR3 is TGTGCCAGCAGCCCCGGACTAGCGGGGGCAGATACGCAGTATTTT. It translates to CASSPGLAGADTQYF.

This clonotype was picked up a small number of times. The V call is TRBV18, the J call TRBJ1-5; D is ambiguous. Trimming took 4 bases from V and 6 from J, leaving 10 bases between them. Germline CDR1 KGHSH, CDR2 LQKENI. The CDR3 totals 13 residues. The CDR3, as DNA: TGTGCCAGCTCACACGTACGTAGTCAGCCCCAGCATTTT. This sequence encodes CASSHVRSQPQHF.

This clonotype was picked up a small number of times. V gene TRBV4-1 combines with J gene TRBJ2-7; no definite D call. Per the germline V gene, CDR1 is MGHRA and CDR2 is YSYEKL. The CDR3 totals 13 residues. V was shortened by 3 bases and J by 7 bases, with 13 bases between the two germline ends. DNA for the CDR3: TGCGCCAGCAGCCAGCCCGACGGAGTTGAGCAGTACTTC. Translation: CASSQPDGVEQYF.

This sequence joins TRBV27 and TRBJ1-5; no reliable D call. The CDR3 covers 15 residues. The ends were cut back, 0 bases at V and 0 bases at J, with 6 bases in the middle. CDR1 is MNHEY, CDR2 SMNVEV, per germline (reference sequence). CDR3 sequence: CASSLSLYSNQPQHF. DNA for the CDR3: TGTGCCAGCAGTTTATCACTATATAGCAATCAGCCCCAGCATTTT.